This record concerns one T cell receptor beta chain sequence. Its antigen is currently unknown. The data were obtained in a study of OX40 agonist ivuxolimab in advanced cancers. Across the whole study: Ivuxolimab was administered intravenously to patients at 0.01 to 10 mg/kg every 2 weeks. Enrollees could have had prior anti-PD-1, anti-PD-L1 or anti-CTLA-4 therapy, which 30% to 50% had received.

Study results and caveats: On average, a greater number of expanded clones characterised CD8+ T cells relative to CD4+.

Libraries were prepared by immunoSEQ multiplex PCR; TCRdb keeps only in-frame clonotypes and omits some of them. The sample gives roughly 70,000 clones, about 86% of which show up once; 0.75% is in the top ten. The source is an adult with an advanced solid tumor such as melanoma, head and neck, liver or kidney cancer. The source was CD4+ or CD8+ T cells sorted from blood, collected in a trial of the OX40 agonist ivuxolimab.

The CDR3 is CASSLAIGGGNGYTF. CDR3 coding DNA: TGCGCCAGCAGCTTGGCCATCGGAGGGGGAAATGGCTACACCTTC. J is TRBJ1-2 and V is TRBV5-1; D may be TRBD1 (6 bases). Germline V CDR1 and CDR2: SGHRS, YFSETQ. The length of the CDR3 is 15 residues. Deletions cut 0 bases from V and 6 bases from J, with 15 bases between.